These T cell receptor beta chains were read from a single sample in a study of tumor-infiltrating lymphocytes in primary liver carcinoma. One entry per CDR3 protein, called by TCRdb with MiXCR from the multiplex PCR reads. The table has fewer than 350,000 distinct CDR3 sequences, 60% to 80% seen once. Sequenced: peripheral blood. The receptors originated from a man aged 35-49 years with primary liver carcinoma and hepatitis B virus infection. Each CDR3 is given with its conserved first and last residue. Fields, in order: clone size, V gene, J gene, D gene, CDR3 protein, CDR3 DNA. The D gene is left open where the match is weak. Clone sizes are given selectively: once, few, many, or a class where the clone is expanded.

>.|TRBV29-1|TRBJ2-3|.
CSVEVRDRTRSTDTQYF
TGCAGCGTTGAAGTGCGGGACCGCACAAGAAGCACAGATACGCAGTATTTT
>.|TRBV10-3|TRBJ2-2|TRBD1
CAIRGTGANTGEPFF
TGTGCCATCAGGGGGACAGGCGCGAATACCGGGGAGCCGTTTTTT
>.|TRBV12-3/TRBV12-4|TRBJ1-2|.
CASSRTGTPYGCTF
TGTGCCAGCAGTCGAACCGGGACGCCCTATGGCTGCACCTTC
>.|TRBV29-1|TRBJ2-7|TRBD2
CSVEDRGRGSTYEQYF
TGCAGCGTTGAAGACCGTGGGAGGGGATCAACCTACGAGCAGTACTTC
>.|TRBV10-3|TRBJ2-7|TRBD1
CVTTDRDSGTYEQYF
TGTGTCACCACGGACCGGGACAGCGGTACCTACGAGCAGTATTTC
>.|TRBV6-6|TRBJ1-5|.
CASGLGGARGNQPQHF
TGTGCCAGCGGTTTAGGGGGGGCGAGGGGCAATCAGCCCCAGCATTTT
>few|TRBV6-2/TRBV6-3|TRBJ2-7|.
CASRPGASYEQYF
TGTGCCAGCAGGCCGGGGGCCTCCTACGAGCAGTACTTC
>.|TRBV12-3/TRBV12-4|TRBJ2-7|.
CASSRSLSVSYEQYF
TGTGCCAGCAGCAGATCACTATCGGTCTCCTACGAGCAGTACTTC
>.|TRBV2|TRBJ2-7|.
CASSVATGYYEQYF
TGTGCCAGCAGCGTAGCGACAGGCTACTACGAGCAGTACTTC
>many|TRBV29-1|TRBJ2-1|.
CSVDVQGGLYNEQFF
TGCAGCGTTGATGTTCAGGGGGGGCTATACAATGAGCAGTTCTTC
>many|TRBV6-1|TRBJ1-2|.
CASILVGNYGYTF
TGTGCCAGCATTCTGGTGGGGAACTATGGCTACACCTTC
>many|TRBV4-2|TRBJ2-1|.
CASSQVPGPNPSYNEQFF
TGTGCCAGCAGCCAGGTACCGGGTCCGAACCCCTCCTACAATGAGCAGTTCTTC
>once|TRBV5-1|TRBJ2-7|.
CASSSTGHIYEQYF
TGCGCCAGCAGCTCAACGGGACATATCTACGAGCAGTACTTC
>.|TRBV24-1|TRBJ2-1|.
CATVAVSNEQFF
TGTGCCACGGTGGCCGTTTCAAATGAGCAGTTCTTC
>.|TRBV7-6|TRBJ2-7|.
CASSLMAGPGVQQYF
TGTGCCAGCAGTCTTATGGCGGGGCCCGGCGTCCAGCAGTACTTC
>.|TRBV5-1|TRBJ2-1|TRBD1
CASSLEPGGSGEQFF
TGCGCCAGCAGCTTGGAGCCAGGGGGCTCAGGGGAGCAGTTCTTC
>many|TRBV4-1|TRBJ2-1|TRBD2
CASSQDGTSGRVSSYNEQFF
TGCGCCAGCAGCCAAGATGGGACTAGCGGGAGAGTAAGCTCCTACAATGAGCAGTTCTTC
>many|TRBV12-3/TRBV12-4|TRBJ1-6|.
CASSLEGRAPLHF
TGTGCCAGCAGTTTGGAAGGGAGAGCACCCCTCCACTTT
>many|TRBV14|TRBJ2-4|.
CASSQGGGVPPIAKNIQYF
TGTGCCAGCAGCCAAGGGGGGGGCGTTCCCCCGATAGCCAAAAACATTCAGTACTTC
>.|TRBV29-1|TRBJ1-1|TRBD1
CSVAGGGPNTEVFF
TGCAGCGTCGCAGGGGGGGGCCCGAACACTGAAGTTTTCTTT
>.|TRBV6-6|TRBJ2-7|.
CTSELESDRREQYF
TGTACCAGCGAGTTAGAGTCCGACCGGCGCGAGCAGTACTTC
>.|TRBV4-3|TRBJ2-5|TRBD2
CASSQAAIGRTCETQYF
TGCGCCAGCAGTCAAGCGGCTATCGGGAGGACTTGTGAGACCCAGTACTTC
>.|TRBV10-2|TRBJ2-4|.
CASKSPETENIQYF
TGTGCCAGCAAAAGCCCCGAGACAGAAAACATTCAGTACTTC
>.|TRBV12-3/TRBV12-4|TRBJ1-6|.
CASSRTGELNSPFHF
TGTGCCAGCAGTCGGACTGGGGAGTTAAATTCACCCTTCCACTTT
>many|TRBV10-2|TRBJ2-1|TRBD2
CASSESRLAGWRNEQFF
TGCGCCAGCAGTGAGTCGCGACTAGCGGGATGGCGGAATGAGCAGTTCTTC
>medium-sized|TRBV11-1|TRBJ2-5|.
CASSLGDGETQYF
TGTGCCAGCAGCTTAGGAGACGGAGAGACCCAGTACTTC
>once|TRBV4-3|TRBJ1-2|.
CASSPTVRDGYGYAF
TGCGCCAGTAGCCCCACGGTCCGGGACGGCTATGGCTACGCCTTC
>.|TRBV14|TRBJ2-1|.
CASSHVAGLRDEQFF
TGTGCCAGCAGTCATGTTGCGGGTCTCAGGGATGAGCAGTTCTTC
>few|TRBV5-1|TRBJ2-1|.
CASSLGSHNEQFF
TGCGCCAGCAGCTTAGGGTCCCACAATGAGCAGTTCTTC
>.|TRBV29-1|TRBJ2-7|.
CSVEGNNYEQYF
TGCAGCGTTGAGGGTAACAACTACGAGCAGTACTTC
>.|TRBV4-2|TRBJ2-2|TRBD2
CASSPRGGSLKTGEPFF
TGTGCCAGCAGCCCTAGGGGCGGGAGCCTAAAGACCGGGGAGCCGTTTTTT
>.|TRBV11-1|TRBJ2-1|.
CACSSSRIYNEQFF
TGTGCCTGCAGTTCCAGCCGCATATACAATGAGCAGTTCTTC
>.|TRBV3-1|TRBJ2-7|TRBD2
CASSQEAGSGEQYF
TGTGCCAGCAGCCAAGAAGCGGGATCGGGCGAGCAGTACTTC
>.|TRBV29-1|TRBJ2-3|.
CSVELTDTQYF
TGCAGCGTCGAACTCACAGATACGCAGTATTTT
>once|TRBV5-1|TRBJ2-3|.
CASSLRPDTQYF
TGCGCCAGCAGCTTGCGGCCAGATACGCAGTATTTT
>once|TRBV11-1|TRBJ2-3|TRBD2
CASSLGRGIGDTQCF
TGTGCCAGCAGCCTGGGGAGGGGTATAGGAGATACGCAGTGTTTT
>.|TRBV7-8|TRBJ2-1|TRBD1
CASSWGTVRNEQFF
TGTGCCAGCAGCTGGGGGACAGTCCGCAATGAGCAGTTCTTC
>.|TRBV4-2|TRBJ2-5|.
CASSQGTERQETQYF
TGTGCCAGCAGCCAAGGGACTGAACGGCAAGAGACCCAGTACTTC